This T cell receptor beta chain emerged from a study of cytomegalovirus exposure and HLA in healthy donors. The PCR made use of 60 Vbeta and 13 Jbeta primers. Here immunoSEQ multiplex PCR was the method, and the copy in TCRdb shows in-frame clones only, minus some. The table records approximately 240,000 clones, almost 85% of them present only once. The germline V gene encodes CDR1 GTSNPN and CDR2 SVGIG (reference sequence). V lost 0 bases and J 0 bases, leaving 9 bases between the germline ends. The CDR3 runs 15 residues. Sequencing was carried out using PBMCs. The chain links TRBV30 to TRBJ1-3, with D hard to call. The clonotype was recovered from a woman aged 40 to 50 in good health and CMV-seronegative. CDR3 sequence: CAWSVRQRSGNTIYF. CDR3 nucleotides: TGTGCCTGGAGTGTACGTCAGCGCTCTGGAAACACCATATATTTT.